This is a list of T cell receptor beta chains from one sample in a study of T-cell memory formation after mild COVID-19. MiXCR, run by TCRdb on the 5' RACE reads, gives a single entry per CDR3 protein. The data contain about 350,000 distinct CDR3 sequences, about an eighth of them singletons. The material sequenced was PBMCs or a T cell subset sorted from them (not recorded which). The receptors were sampled from a man younger than 35 who had mild COVID-19 (a few samples of this study predate the infection). Cell type and time point are not known. The CDR3 runs from the conserved cysteine through the conserved F or W. A D gene is named only where the DNA matches it firmly. The listing skips clone size in some rows; elsewhere it reads once, few, many or a size class.

len	abundance	v_gene	d_gene	j_gene	CDR3nt	CDR3aa
14	.	TRBV10-1	.	TRBJ2-2	TGCGCCAGCAGCGAGCGGCTAGACGGCGGGGAGCTGTTTTTT	CASSERLDGGELFF
15	few	TRBV4-3	TRBD1	TRBJ2-2	TGCGCCAGCAGCCAAACCAGGGGGCCGACCGGGGAGCTGTTTTTT	CASSQTRGPTGELFF
12	few	TRBV12-3/TRBV12-4	.	TRBJ2-5	TGTGCCAGCAGCCACGCGGGTCCGACCCAGTACTTC	CASSHAGPTQYF
14	many	TRBV4-3	TRBD1	TRBJ1-2	TGCGCCAGCAGCGGACAGGGAACTAACTATGGCTACACCTTC	CASSGQGTNYGYTF
16	.	TRBV6-5	.	TRBJ2-2	TGTGCCAGCAGTTCCCACTTAGGGATGAACACCGGGGAGCTGTTTTTT	CASSSHLGMNTGELFF
15	few	TRBV5-1	.	TRBJ2-1	TGCGCCAGCAGCTTGGGGCGGGGGCTAAACAATGAGCAGTTCTTC	CASSLGRGLNNEQFF
15	few	TRBV7-9	.	TRBJ2-1	TGTGCCAGCAGCTCCACCGGGACCCAAGGGAATGAGCAGTTCTTC	CASSSTGTQGNEQFF
15	once	TRBV4-1	.	TRBJ1-5	TGCGCCAGCAGCCAACCAGGGGTTAGCAATCAGCCCCAGCATTTT	CASSQPGVSNQPQHF
15	.	TRBV7-3	TRBD2	TRBJ2-5	TGTGCCAGCAGCTCCCAGCGGGGGCCCCAAGAGACCCAGTACTTC	CASSSQRGPQETQYF
16	few	TRBV4-3	TRBD2	TRBJ2-2	TGCGCCAGCAGCCAAGAAATGCCTAGCGGGTCCGGGGAGCTGTTTTTT	CASSQEMPSGSGELFF
13	.	TRBV20-1	TRBD2	TRBJ2-3	TGCAGTTTCTTTAGCGGGGTCACAGATACGCAGTATTTT	CSFFSGVTDTQYF
14	.	TRBV4-2	.	TRBJ1-2	TGTGCCAGCAGCCAAGGAGGAGCCTCGGGGGGCTACACCTTC	CASSQGGASGGYTF
14	few	TRBV6-2/TRBV6-3	TRBD1	TRBJ1-5	TGTGCCAGCAGTTCGGGACAGGTCAATCAGCCCCAGCATTTT	CASSSGQVNQPQHF
13	many	TRBV11-2	.	TRBJ1-1	TGTGCCAGCAGCAATGGGCCGAACACTGAAGCTTTCTTT	CASSNGPNTEAFF
11	many	TRBV7-9	TRBD1	TRBJ1-2	TGTGCCAGCAGCCTAGGGGGCGGCTACACCTTC	CASSLGGGYTF
14	.	TRBV5-5	TRBD1	TRBJ1-6	TGTGCCAGCGGGGTTCAGGGGGGGAATTCACCCCTCCACTTT	CASGVQGGNSPLHF
17	few	TRBV4-3	.	TRBJ2-1	TGCGCCAGCAGCCAAGAAGCTCGGGGAAGCTCCTACAATGAGCAGTTCTTC	CASSQEARGSSYNEQFF
14	.	TRBV5-1	TRBD1	TRBJ1-1	TGCGCCAGCAGCTTCGGGACAGGTAACACTGAAGCTTTCTTT	CASSFGTGNTEAFF